Following are 9 T cell receptor beta chains from one sample sequenced in a study of T cell clonotyping in hematopoietic cell transplantation. TCRdb's table, derived via immunoSEQ multiplex PCR, lists solely in-frame clones and lacks some. The sample holds approximately 30,000 clones, approximately 94% seen once. Sequenced sample: peripheral blood mononuclear cells. Receptor source: a man between 45 and 60 years old in good health. Some clones in this sample may be carry-over from other donors' samples.

CDR3: CASSVRGLGTEAFF. The CDR3, as DNA: TGTGCCAGCAGTGTAAGGGGGCTTGGGACTGAAGCTTTCTTT. The chain carries TRBV2 and TRBJ1-1; TRBD1 matches 7 bases. The junction had 7 bases not matched to a gene; V was cut back by 4 bases and J by 5 bases. The CDR3 contains 14 residues. Germline V gene sequence: CDR1 SNHLY, CDR2 FYNNEI.

The chain couples TRBV28 to TRBJ1-6, with D possibly matching TRBD1 (5 bases). Germline V gives CDR1 MDHEN, CDR2 SYDVKM. Deletions cut 9 bases from V and 6 bases from J, with 9 bases between. The length of the CDR3 is 12 residues. CDR3 DNA: TGTGCCAGTATGACAGTTAATTCACCCCTCCACTTT. Residues: CASMTVNSPLHF.

V gene TRBV6-6 combines with J gene TRBJ1-2, with D possibly being TRBD1 (5 bases). V lost 6 bases and J 6 bases, leaving 14 bases between the germline ends. The length of the CDR3 is 13 residues. Germline CDR1 MNHNY, CDR2 SVGAGI (reference sequence). DNA of the CDR3: TGTGCCAGCAGAAACACGGCAGGGAATGGCTACACCTTC. This translates into CASRNTAGNGYTF.

This chain connects TRBV7-9 to TRBJ2-3; D remains unclear. This CDR3 contains 11 residues. The V gene's germline CDR1 is SEHNR and CDR2 FQNEAQ (reference sequence). V dropped 2 bases and J dropped 8 bases, with 5 bases sitting between them. This CDR3 is CASSLMGTQYF. CDR3 DNA: TGTGCCAGCAGCTTAATGGGTACGCAGTATTTT.

The V call is TRBV6-1, the J call TRBJ1-4; D gene ambiguous. The V end lost 7 bases, the J end lost 4 bases, and 10 bases lay between the germline ends. The CDR3 contains 13 residues. CDR1 MNHNS and CDR2 SASEGT come from the germline V gene. CDR3 DNA: TGTGCCAGCAATCAGGTTCATAATGAAAAACTGTTTTTT. This gives the protein CASNQVHNEKLFF.

CDR3 nucleotides: TGTGCCAGCAGCTTATATGGTCCGGGGAGTAGAAATAATTCACCCCTCCACTTT. It encodes CASSLYGPGSRNNSPLHF. This rearrangement joins TRBV11-2 to TRBJ1-6, with D unclear. V dropped 2 bases and J dropped 5 bases, with 19 bases sitting between them. The length of the CDR3 is 18 residues. Germline lookup yields CDR1 SGHAT and CDR2 FQNNGV.

This clone was seen a single time. V gene TRBV7-2 combines with J gene TRBJ1-4; TRBD1 matches 7 bases. CDR1 and CDR2 (germline): SGHTA, FQGNSA. Unmatched junction bases numbered 10, after V lost 1 base and J lost 8 bases. The CDR3 consists of 16 residues. The CDR3 DNA reads TGTGCCAGCAGCTTAGAACCCTCCAGGGGGAAGGAAAAACTGTTTTTT. Translated: CASSLEPSRGKEKLFF. The whole variable domain, remainder taken from reference TRBV7-2 and TRBJ1-4, is GAGVSQSPSNKVTEKGKDVELRCDPISGHTALYWYRQSLGQGLEFLIYFQGNSAPDKSGLPSDRFSAERTGGSVSTLTIQRTQQEDSAVYLCASSLEPSRGKEKLFFGSGTQLSVL.

The rearrangement links TRBV28 to TRBJ1-1; D gene ambiguous. CDR3 length equals 14 residues. CDR1 is MDHEN and CDR2 is SYDVKM in the germline V gene. Trimming took off 3 bases at V and 9 bases at J, with 17 bases between the two ends. The CDR3 nucleotides are TGTGCCAGCAGTTTGTCGGCGACCTCGGGGAAAGCTTTCTTT. Protein: CASSLSATSGKAFF.

V is TRBV6-5 and J is TRBJ1-2, with D unresolved. V lost 1 base, J lost 3 bases, and 9 bases lay in between. Germline V gene data show CDR1 as MNHEY and CDR2 as SVGAGI. This CDR3 region has 14 residues. CDR3 DNA sequence: TGTGCCAGCAGTTACTATCGGACGGACTATGGCTACACCTTC. This encodes CASSYYRTDYGYTF.